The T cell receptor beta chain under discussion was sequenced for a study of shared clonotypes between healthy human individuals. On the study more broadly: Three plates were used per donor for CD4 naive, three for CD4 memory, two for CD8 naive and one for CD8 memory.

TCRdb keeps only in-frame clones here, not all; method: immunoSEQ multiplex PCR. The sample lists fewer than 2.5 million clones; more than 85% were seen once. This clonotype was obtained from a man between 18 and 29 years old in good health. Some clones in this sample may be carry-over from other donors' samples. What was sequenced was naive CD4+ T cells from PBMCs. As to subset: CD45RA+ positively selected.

The CDR3 protein is CASSRTRENTGELFF. CDR3 DNA: TGTGCCAGCAGCCGTACGCGGGAGAACACCGGGGAGCTGTTTTTT. The chain carries TRBV7-2 and TRBJ2-2; tentative D call: TRBD2 (6 bases). Per germline, CDR1 SGHTA and CDR2 FQGNSA. V lost 5 bases and J lost 1, with 11 bases in between. The CDR3 contains 15 residues. The full variable domain, rest sourced from reference TRBV7-2 and TRBJ2-2, is GAGVSQSPSNKVTEKGKDVELRCDPISGHTALYWYRQSLGQGLEFLIYFQGNSAPDKSGLPSDRFSAERTGGSVSTLTIQRTQQEDSAVYLCASSRTRENTGELFFGEGSRLTVL.